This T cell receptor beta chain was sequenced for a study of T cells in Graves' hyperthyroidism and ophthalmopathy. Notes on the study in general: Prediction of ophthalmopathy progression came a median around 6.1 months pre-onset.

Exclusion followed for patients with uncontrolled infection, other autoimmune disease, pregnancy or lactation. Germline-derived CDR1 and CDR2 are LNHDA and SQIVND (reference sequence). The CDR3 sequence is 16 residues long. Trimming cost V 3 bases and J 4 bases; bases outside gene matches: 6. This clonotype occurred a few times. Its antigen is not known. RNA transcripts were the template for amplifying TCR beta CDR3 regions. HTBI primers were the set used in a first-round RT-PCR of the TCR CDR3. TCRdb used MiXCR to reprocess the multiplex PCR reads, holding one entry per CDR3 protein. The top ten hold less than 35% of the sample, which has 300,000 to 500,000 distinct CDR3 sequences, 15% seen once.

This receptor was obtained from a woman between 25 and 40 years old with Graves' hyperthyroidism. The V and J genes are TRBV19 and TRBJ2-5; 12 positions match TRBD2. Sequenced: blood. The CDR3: CASSITSGRRGETQYF. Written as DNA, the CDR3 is TGTGCCAGTAGTATTACTAGCGGGAGGCGAGGAGAGACCCAGTACTTC.